These 8 T cell receptor beta chains were sequenced from one sample in a study of blood T cell repertoires in COVID-19. Sequencing used immunoSEQ multiplex PCR; TCRdb keeps in-frame clones, though not all of them. The sample carries 150,000 to 200,000 clones, around four fifths recorded once. Sequencing was carried out using peripheral blood. Receptors were obtained from a woman of 80 years or more with acute or convalescent COVID-19.

J is TRBJ1-2 and V is TRBV29-1, with TRBD1 as a possible D gene (5 bases). CDR3 length equals 12 residues. Per germline, CDR1 SQVTM and CDR2 ANQGSEA. Trimming removed 7 bases at V and 4 bases at J, with 13 bases between. CDR3 DNA: TGCAGCGCCCGGGGGTTAGGCTATGGCTACACCTTC. Protein product: CSARGLGYGYTF.

The V and J genes are TRBV10-1 and TRBJ1-5; the D gene is possibly TRBD1 (6 bases). The length of the CDR3 is 20 residues. Looked up from germline, CDR1 is WNHNN and CDR2 is SYGVQD (reference sequence). V was clipped by 4 bases and J by 4 bases, with 29 bases between them. In DNA form, the CDR3 reads TGCGCCAGCAGTGGGTCACCGAGACAGGTTCAAACCGGTACAAATCAGCCCCAGCATTTT. Translating gives CASSGSPRQVQTGTNQPQHF.

V and J are TRBV27 and TRBJ2-2, with 7 bases aligning to TRBD2. V shed 5 bases, J shed 1 base, and the junction held 10 bases outside the gene matches. Per the germline V gene, CDR1 is MNHEY and CDR2 is SMNVEV (reference sequence). CDR3 length: 17 residues. CDR3 bases: TGTGCCAGCAGTACATCCACTAGCGCCCTGAACACCGGGGAGCTGTTTTTT. This sequence encodes CASSTSTSALNTGELFF.

The J gene is TRBJ1-5, the V gene TRBV28; a possible D gene is TRBD1 (5 bases). Trimming stripped 2 bases from V and 7 bases from J, with 12 bases between. Germline CDR1 reads MDHEN; CDR2 reads SYDVKM. The CDR3 consists of 14 residues. CDR3 protein: CASSLDQGSQPQHF. The CDR3 bases are TGTGCCAGCAGTTTAGACCAGGGTTCCCAGCCCCAGCATTTT.

DNA of the CDR3: TGTGCCAGCAGCTTAGAAGGGGGCTGGGGCACTGAAGCTTTCTTT. It specifies CASSLEGGWGTEAFF. The chain joins TRBV7-3 to TRBJ1-1, with 7 bases identical to TRBD1. Germline loops: CDR1 SGHTA, CDR2 FQGTGA. This CDR3 comprises 15 residues. V was pared by 2 bases and J by 4 bases, with 7 bases of the junction left unmatched.

The chain combines TRBV3-1 (or the pseudogene TRBV3-2) with TRBJ1-1; perhaps TRBD1 as D (6 bases). Trimming shortened V by 4 bases and J by 7 bases, and 10 bases separated the two germline ends. This CDR3 has 12 amino acids. Per the germline V gene, CDR1 is LGHDT and CDR2 is YNNKEL (reference sequence). This CDR3 is CASSLGQLEAFF. CDR3 DNA sequence: TGTGCCAGCAGCCTCGGACAGCTTGAAGCTTTCTTT.

The rearrangement joins TRBV14 to TRBJ1-2, with 9 nucleotides matching TRBD1. Germline trimming cut 2 bases from V and 7 bases from J; bases unmatched to any gene: 5. The V gene's germline CDR1 is SGHDN and CDR2 FVKESK. The CDR3 has 14 residues. CDR3 loop: CASSQPGQGLGYTF. The CDR3 DNA reads as TGTGCCAGCAGCCAACCGGGACAGGGTCTTGGCTACACCTTC. The full variable domain, completed using reference TRBV14 and TRBJ1-2, is EAGVTQFPSHSVIEKGQTVTLRCDPISGHDNLYWYRRVMGKEIKFLLHFVKESKQDESGMPNNRFLAERTGGTYSTLKVQPAELEDSGVYFCASSQPGQGLGYTFGSGTRLTVV.

DNA of the CDR3: TGTGCCAGCAGCCAAGGGACTAGCGGGAGCTACGAGCAGTACTTC. Amino acid sequence: CASSQGTSGSYEQYF. This chain joins TRBV14 and TRBJ2-7; 13 positions agree with TRBD2. The CDR3 extends over 15 amino acids. Germline trimming cut 1 base from V and 3 bases from J; bases unmatched to any gene: 0. Germline V lookup: CDR1 SGHDN, CDR2 FVKESK.